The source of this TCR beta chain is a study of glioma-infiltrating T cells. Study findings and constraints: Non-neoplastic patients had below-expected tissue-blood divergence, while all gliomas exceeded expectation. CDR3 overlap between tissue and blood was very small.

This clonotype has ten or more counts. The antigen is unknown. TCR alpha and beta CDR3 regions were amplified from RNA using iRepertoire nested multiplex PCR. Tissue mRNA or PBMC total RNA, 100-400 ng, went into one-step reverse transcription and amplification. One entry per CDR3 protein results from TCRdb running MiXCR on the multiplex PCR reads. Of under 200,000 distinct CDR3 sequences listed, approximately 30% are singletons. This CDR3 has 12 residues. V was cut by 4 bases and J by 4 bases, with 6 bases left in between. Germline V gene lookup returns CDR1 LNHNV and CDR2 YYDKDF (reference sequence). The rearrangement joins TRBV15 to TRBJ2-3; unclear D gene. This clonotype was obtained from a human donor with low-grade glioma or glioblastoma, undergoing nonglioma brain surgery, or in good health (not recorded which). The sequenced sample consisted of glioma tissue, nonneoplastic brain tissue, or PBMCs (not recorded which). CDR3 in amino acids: CATSNRADTQYF. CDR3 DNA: TGTGCCACCAGCAACCGGGCAGATACGCAGTATTTT.